Below are 6 T cell receptor beta chains sequenced from a single sample in a study of blood T cell repertoires in COVID-19. Repertoires were generated with immunoSEQ multiplex PCR, while TCRdb's copy carries only in-frame clones and drops some. The sample consists of about 82,000 clones, about 83% of them appearing once. Sequenced: peripheral blood. The receptors originated from a woman aged 55 to 70 with acute or convalescent COVID-19.

The chain employs TRBV6-2 or TRBV6-3 and TRBJ2-7, with 14 bases lining up with TRBD2. With V trimmed by 5 bases and J by 7 bases, 7 bases remained unmatched. This CDR3 has 15 amino acids. Per germline, CDR1 MNHEY and CDR2 SVGEGT. The CDR3 DNA is TGTGCCAGCAGTGGAGGGACTAGCGGGAGTATTGAGCAGTACTTC. Translating gives CASSGGTSGSIEQYF.

The V call is TRBV11-1, the J call TRBJ2-7; 7 nucleotides line up with TRBD2. The germline gives CDR1 SGHAT, CDR2 FQDESV (reference sequence). The trim removed 1 base at V and 4 bases at J, leaving 7 bases unmatched. The CDR3 loop spans 15 amino acids. CDR3 nucleotide sequence: TGTGCCAGCAGCTTAGGTGGCGGGGGTGATTACGAGCAGTACTTC. Residues: CASSLGGGGDYEQYF. The entire variable domain, with the rest obtained from reference TRBV11-1 and TRBJ2-7, is as follows: EAEVAQSPRYKITEKSQAVAFWCDPISGHATLYWYRQILGQGPELLVQFQDESVVDDSQLPKDRFSAERLKGVDSTLKIQPAELGDSAMYLCASSLGGGGDYEQYFGPGTRLTVT.

This clone was seen only a few times. In DNA form, the CDR3 reads TGTGCCAGCAGCCGCAAACTAGCGGGGGGGCCCCATGAGCAGTTCTTC. Translating gives CASSRKLAGGPHEQFF. This chain joins TRBV5-6 and TRBJ2-1, with 13 positions matching TRBD2. V trimming: 4 bases; J trimming: 8 bases; junction bases outside the gene matches: 9. The CDR3 totals 16 residues. Germline V gene data show CDR1 as SGHDT and CDR2 as YYEEEE.

The chain combines TRBV6-5 with TRBJ2-2; weak D call: TRBD1 (5 bases). CDR3 length: 16 amino acids. Germline V CDR1 and CDR2: MNHEY, SVGAGI. The V end lost 4 bases, the J end lost 5 bases, and 17 bases lay between the germline ends. CDR3 DNA sequence: TGTGCCAGCAGTTCATCCCAGGGTGGTATAACCGGGGAGCTGTTTTTT. Protein product: CASSSSQGGITGELFF.

This clone has a single count. CDR3 nucleotides: TGTGCCAGTAACCCACACGAAAAGGGGGCTAACTATGGCTACACCTTC. Its protein product is CASNPHEKGANYGYTF. This chain joins TRBV19 and TRBJ1-2; perhaps TRBD1 as D (6 bases). The germline V gene encodes CDR1 LNHDA and CDR2 SQIVND (reference sequence). This CDR3 is 16 amino acids long. V lost 7 bases and J 0 bases, leaving 18 bases between the germline ends.

V and J are TRBV5-4 and TRBJ2-7; 9 nucleotides align to TRBD2. J gave up 2 bases and V 2 bases, and 2 bases lay outside the gene matches. Germline V gene data show CDR1 as SGHNT and CDR2 as YYREEE (reference sequence). The CDR3 is 14 residues long. For the CDR3, the DNA is TGTGCCAGCAGCTTACGCGGGAGGGCCTACGAGCAGTACTTC. Protein product: CASSLRGRAYEQYF. The full variable domain, with the rest looked up from reference TRBV5-4 and TRBJ2-7, is ETGVTQSPTHLIKTRGQQVTLRCSSQSGHNTVSWYQQALGQGPQFIFQYYREEENGRGNFPPRFSGLQFPNYSSELNVNALELDDSALYLCASSLRGRAYEQYFGPGTRLTVT.